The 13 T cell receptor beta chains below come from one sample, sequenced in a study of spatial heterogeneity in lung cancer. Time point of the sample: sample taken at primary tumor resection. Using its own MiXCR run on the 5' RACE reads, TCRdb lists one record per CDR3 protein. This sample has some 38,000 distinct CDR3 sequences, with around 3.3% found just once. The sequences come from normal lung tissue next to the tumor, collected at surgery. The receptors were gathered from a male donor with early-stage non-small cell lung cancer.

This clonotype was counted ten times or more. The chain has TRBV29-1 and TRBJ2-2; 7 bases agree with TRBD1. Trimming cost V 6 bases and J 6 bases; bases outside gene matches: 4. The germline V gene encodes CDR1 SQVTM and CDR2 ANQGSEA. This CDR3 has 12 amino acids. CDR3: CSVKGGAGELFF. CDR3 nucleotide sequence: TGCAGCGTAAAAGGGGGCGCCGGGGAGCTGTTTTTT.

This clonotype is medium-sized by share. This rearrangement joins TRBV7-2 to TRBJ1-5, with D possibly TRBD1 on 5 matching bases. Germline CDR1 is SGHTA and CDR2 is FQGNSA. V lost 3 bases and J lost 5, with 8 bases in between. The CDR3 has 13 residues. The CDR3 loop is CASSFDRDQPQHF. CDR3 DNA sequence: TGTGCCAGCAGCTTTGACAGAGATCAGCCCCAGCATTTT.

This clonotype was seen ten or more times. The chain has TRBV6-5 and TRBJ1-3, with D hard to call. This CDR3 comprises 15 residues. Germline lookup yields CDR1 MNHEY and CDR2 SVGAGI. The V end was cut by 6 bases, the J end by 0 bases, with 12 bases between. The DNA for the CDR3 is TGTGCCAGCAGACGCGGCGATTACTCTGGAAACACCATATATTTT. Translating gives CASRRGDYSGNTIYF.

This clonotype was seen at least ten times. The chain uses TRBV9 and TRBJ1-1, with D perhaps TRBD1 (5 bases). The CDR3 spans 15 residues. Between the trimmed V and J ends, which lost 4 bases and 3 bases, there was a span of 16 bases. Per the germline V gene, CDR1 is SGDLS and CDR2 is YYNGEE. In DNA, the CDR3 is TGTGCCAGCAGCTTGGAGGCAGGGTTCTACACTGAAGCTTTCTTT. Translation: CASSLEAGFYTEAFF.

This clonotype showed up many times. The CDR3 region has the DNA TGTGCCAGCAGCCAACAAATATCCGGGACTAGCGGCCCCACAGATACGCAGTATTTT. As protein: CASSQQISGTSGPTDTQYF. This chain joins TRBV3-1 and TRBJ2-3; 11 bases match TRBD2. The CDR3 length is 19 residues. Looked up from germline, CDR1 is LGHDT and CDR2 is YNNKEL (reference sequence). V trimming: 2 bases; J trimming: 2 bases; junction bases outside the gene matches: 12.

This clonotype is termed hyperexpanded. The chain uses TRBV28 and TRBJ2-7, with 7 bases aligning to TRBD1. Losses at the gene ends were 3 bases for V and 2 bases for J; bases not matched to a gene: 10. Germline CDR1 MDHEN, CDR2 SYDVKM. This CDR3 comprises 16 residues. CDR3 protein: CASSFSSETGTYEQYF. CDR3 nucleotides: TGTGCCAGCAGTTTTTCCAGTGAGACAGGGACCTACGAGCAGTACTTC. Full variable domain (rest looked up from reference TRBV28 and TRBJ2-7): DVKVTQSSRYLVKRTGEKVFLECVQDMDHENMFWYRQDPGLGLRLIYFSYDVKMKEKGDIPEGYSVSREKKERFSLILESASTNQTSMYLCASSFSSETGTYEQYFGPGTRLTVT.

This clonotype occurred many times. Here the CDR3 DNA reads TGTGCCGTACAGGGGGGGACCGGGGAGCTGTTTTTT. Protein sequence: CAVQGGTGELFF. This chain uses TRBV5-4 with TRBJ2-2, with a tentative D call TRBD1 (8 bases). CDR1 is SGHNT and CDR2 is YYREEE in the germline V gene (reference sequence). V lost 10 bases and J lost 5, with 12 bases in between. The CDR3 spans 12 residues.

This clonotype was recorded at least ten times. In DNA, the CDR3 is TGTGCCAGTAGCGCAGGTAATCTGTATGAGCAGTTCTTC. Encoded protein: CASSAGNLYEQFF. The V gene is TRBV19, the J gene TRBJ2-1; unclear D gene. The germline gives CDR1 LNHDA, CDR2 SQIVND (reference sequence). The ends were cut back, 6 bases at V and 8 bases at J, with 14 bases in the middle. CDR3 length: 13 amino acids.

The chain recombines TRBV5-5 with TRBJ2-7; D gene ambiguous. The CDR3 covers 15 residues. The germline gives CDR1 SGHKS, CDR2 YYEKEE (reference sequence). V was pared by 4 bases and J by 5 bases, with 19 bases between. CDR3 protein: CASSPPDGSFHEQYF. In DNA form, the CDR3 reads TGTGCCAGCAGCCCCCCCGACGGGTCCTTCCACGAGCAGTACTTC.

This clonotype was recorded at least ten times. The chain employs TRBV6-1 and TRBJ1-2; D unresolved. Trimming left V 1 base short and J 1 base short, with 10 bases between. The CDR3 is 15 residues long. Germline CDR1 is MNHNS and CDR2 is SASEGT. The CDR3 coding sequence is TGTGCCAGCAGTGAAGGGGTCGGGAATAACTATGGCTACACCTTC. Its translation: CASSEGVGNNYGYTF.

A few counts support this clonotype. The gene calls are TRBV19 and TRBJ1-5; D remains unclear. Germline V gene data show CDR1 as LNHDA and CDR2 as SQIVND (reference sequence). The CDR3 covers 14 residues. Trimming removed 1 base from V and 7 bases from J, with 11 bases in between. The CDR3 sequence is CASSIAAGPQPQHF. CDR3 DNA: TGTGCCAGTAGTATAGCGGCGGGTCCCCAGCCCCAGCATTTT.

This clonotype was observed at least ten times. CDR3 bases: TGTGCCAGCAGCTTTGGCGGGGGCCCGGAGACCCAGTACTTC. It codes for CASSFGGGPETQYF. The chain employs TRBV7-2 and TRBJ2-5; tentatively, D is TRBD2 (7 bases). The CDR3 consists of 14 residues. Germline V gives CDR1 SGHTA, CDR2 FQGNSA. Between the trimmed V and J ends, which lost 3 bases and 5 bases, there was a span of 13 bases.

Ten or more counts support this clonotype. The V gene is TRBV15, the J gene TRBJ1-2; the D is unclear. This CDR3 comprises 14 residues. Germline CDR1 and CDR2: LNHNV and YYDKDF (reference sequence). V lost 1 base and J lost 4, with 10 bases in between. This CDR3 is CATSRGGSPYGYTF. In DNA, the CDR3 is TGTGCCACCAGCAGAGGAGGTTCCCCCTATGGCTACACCTTC.